This TCR beta chain was sequenced for a study of T cells in Graves' hyperthyroidism and ophthalmopathy. Findings and limits, study-wide: The majority of expanded thyroid clonotypes above 0.001 also appeared in blood.

RNA transcripts provided the source from which TCR beta CDR3 regions were amplified. The HTBI primer set served for first-round RT-PCR of the TCR CDR3. TCRdb ran MiXCR on the multiplex PCR reads and lists one entry per CDR3 protein. The sample includes 96,000 or so distinct CDR3 sequences, 51% of them seen just once. A word on this clonotype: Its target is not known.

Investigators excluded patients with uncontrolled infection, other autoimmune disease, pregnancy or lactation. On the basis of clinical symptoms, serum thyroxine and TRAb, thyroid ultrasound and orbital computed tomography, diagnoses were made. PBMCs stemmed from less than 13 ml fresh peripheral blood. Specimen: blood. This clonotype originated in a woman aged 35 to 49 with Graves' hyperthyroidism.

CDR3 loop: CASSFRLAGGGSYEQYF. The CDR3 DNA is TGTGCCAGCAGCTTTCGACTAGCGGGAGGAGGTTCCTACGAGCAGTACTTC. This chain uses TRBV7-2 with TRBJ2-7; 13 nucleotides align to TRBD2. CDR3 length: 17 residues. Germline CDR1 reads SGHTA; CDR2 reads FQGNSA. The V and J ends lost 3 bases and 1 base, in that order; junction bases with no gene match: 6.